A single sample is the source of the 22 T cell receptor beta chains below, sequenced in a study of CD8 T cells in Susac syndrome. The authors reverse transcribed roughly 0.5 to 1 ug RNA with random hexamers. In TCRdb, the immunoSEQ multiplex PCR reads were re-called with MiXCR into one record per CDR3 protein. This table has roughly 120,000 distinct CDR3 sequences, about 95% appearing once. Sequences were obtained from CD4+ T cells from PBMCs. These receptors were obtained from a human donor with multiple sclerosis.

This sequence joins TRBV3-1 and TRBJ2-1; possible D gene TRBD2, 5 bases. From germline, CDR1 is LGHDT and CDR2 YNNKEL (reference sequence). Trimming took 1 base from V and 6 from J, leaving 13 bases between them. CDR3 size: 15 residues. CDR3: CASSQGSREGNEQFF. CDR3 coding DNA: TGTGCCAGCAGCCAAGGGTCCCGAGAGGGCAATGAGCAGTTCTTC.

The chain uses TRBV12-3 or TRBV12-4 and TRBJ1-5, with 7 bases lining up with TRBD1. Losses at the gene ends were 6 bases for V and 0 bases for J; bases not matched to a gene: 5. This CDR3 region has 15 residues. The CDR3 coding sequence is TGTGCCAGCAGACTATCAGGGGGTAGCAATCAGCCCCAGCATTTT. Translated, it gives CASRLSGGSNQPQHF.

V and J are TRBV20-1 and TRBJ1-1, with 9 bases identical to TRBD1. V was pared by 2 bases and J by 4 bases, with 11 bases of the junction left unmatched. The V gene's germline CDR1 is DFQATT and CDR2 SNEGSKA (reference sequence). The CDR3 is 16 amino acids. This chain's CDR3 is CSARSNYRGRGTEAFF. For the CDR3, the DNA is TGCAGTGCTAGATCCAACTACAGGGGGCGAGGCACTGAAGCTTTCTTT.

This chain links TRBV2 with TRBJ2-7; 7 positions match TRBD2. V was pared by 7 bases and J by 6 bases, with 6 bases of the junction left unmatched. The CDR3 is 12 amino acids. Germline V lookup: CDR1 SNHLY, CDR2 FYNNEI. The CDR3 loop reads CASTREVREQYF. The CDR3 coding sequence is TGTGCCAGCACCCGGGAGGTACGCGAGCAGTACTTC.

V is TRBV6-1 and J is TRBJ1-5; D is unclear. The length of the CDR3 is 12 residues. V was shortened by 8 bases and J by 9 bases, with 14 bases between the two germline ends. CDR1 is MNHNS and CDR2 is SASEGT in the germline V gene. CDR3 residues: CASAQREGPQHF. CDR3 in DNA: TGTGCCAGCGCCCAGAGGGAAGGGCCCCAGCATTTT.

The chain links TRBV27 to TRBJ2-3; tentative D call: TRBD1 (6 bases). Germline values: CDR1 MNHEY, CDR2 SMNVEV (reference sequence). V lost 8 bases and J lost 9, with 12 bases in between. The CDR3 sequence is 11 residues long. The CDR3 DNA is TGTGCCAGCCAGAAACAGGGAACGCAGTATTTT. Protein product: CASQKQGTQYF.

This chain joins TRBV7-6 and TRBJ1-1, with D possibly being TRBD1 (6 bases). Per the germline V gene, CDR1 is SGHVS and CDR2 is FNYEAQ. The CDR3 spans 17 residues. V shed 3 bases and J shed 2 bases, with 19 bases lying between them. The CDR3 DNA reads as TGTGCCAGCAGCTTGGGGGCTGGGGGGGCCTTTAACACTGAAGCTTTCTTT. As protein: CASSLGAGGAFNTEAFF.

CDR3 DNA: TGTGCCAGCAGCTCACAGGAATGGAACACTGAAGCTTTCTTT. It translates to CASSSQEWNTEAFF. The V and J genes are TRBV7-2 and TRBJ1-1; perhaps TRBD1 as D (5 bases). The length of the CDR3 is 14 residues. Germline V gene sequence: CDR1 SGHTA, CDR2 FQGNSA. The V and J ends lost 4 bases and 1 base respectively, with 10 bases between them. Full variable domain (missing parts from reference TRBV7-2 and TRBJ1-1): GAGVSQSPSNKVTEKGKDVELRCDPISGHTALYWYRQSLGQGLEFLIYFQGNSAPDKSGLPSDRFSAERTGGSVSTLTIQRTQQEDSAVYLCASSSQEWNTEAFFGQGTRLTVV.

This chain links TRBV13 with TRBJ1-1, with D maybe TRBD1 (6 bases). CDR3 length: 18 residues. CDR1 PRHDT and CDR2 FYEKMQ come from the germline V gene (reference sequence). Between the trimmed V and J ends, which lost 5 bases and 3 bases, there was a span of 25 bases. Written as DNA, the CDR3 is TGTGCCAGCAGCCGACTTCCGGGGACAAGGGGACGTTACACTGAAGCTTTCTTT. Translation gives CASSRLPGTRGRYTEAFF.

The J gene is TRBJ2-1, the V gene TRBV27, with TRBD2 identical over 13 bases. CDR3 length: 19 residues. Germline CDR1 MNHEY, CDR2 SMNVEV (reference sequence). After removal of 6 bases from V and 3 bases from J, the junction contained 14 bases not matched to a gene. For the CDR3, the DNA is TGTGCCAGCAGCCTTCATAGCCTCGGACTAGCGGGAGACTACAATGAGCAGTTCTTC. Translating it yields CASSLHSLGLAGDYNEQFF.

The chain links TRBV2 to TRBJ1-2; TRBD1 is a possible D gene (6 bases). CDR1 is SNHLY, CDR2 FYNNEI, per germline. The CDR3 has 13 residues. V was shortened by 1 base and J by 6 bases, with 9 bases between the two germline ends. CDR3 in amino acids: CASSEDYRDGYTF. CDR3 in DNA: TGTGCCAGCAGTGAAGATTACAGGGATGGCTACACCTTC.

V gene TRBV5-6 combines with J gene TRBJ2-5, with 7 positions matching TRBD1. CDR1 and CDR2 (germline): SGHDT, YYEEEE. The length of the CDR3 is 14 residues. The ends lost 4 bases at V and 5 bases at J; junction bases unmatched: 8. CDR3 coding DNA: TGTGCCAGCAGCCGGGACAGACGGACGGAGACCCAGTACTTC. It codes for CASSRDRRTETQYF.

V and J are TRBV4-2 and TRBJ2-3; D is unresolved. Germline lookup yields CDR1 LGHNA and CDR2 YNFKEQ. This CDR3 region has 14 residues. V dropped 0 bases and J dropped 7 bases, with 11 bases sitting between them. The CDR3 coding sequence is TGTGCCAGCAGCCAAGAAACTACGGTCAATACGCAGTATTTT. Amino acid sequence: CASSQETTVNTQYF.

The chain is built from TRBV14 and TRBJ2-5; no reliable D call. V lost 9 bases and J lost 5, with 16 bases in between. The germline V gene encodes CDR1 SGHDN and CDR2 FVKESK. There are 13 residues in the CDR3. The CDR3 DNA reads as TGTGCCAGTTCCAGCCTGATTCTGGAGACCCAGTACTTC. Protein sequence: CASSSLILETQYF.

The rearrangement joins TRBV2 to TRBJ2-5; 7 bases align to TRBD1. The V and J ends lost 5 bases and 2 bases, in that order; junction bases with no gene match: 2. CDR1 is SNHLY, CDR2 FYNNEI, per germline. The CDR3 is 13 amino acids. The CDR3 coding sequence is TGTGCCAGCAGTCAGACAGGGCAAGAGACCCAGTACTTC. This sequence encodes CASSQTGQETQYF. The full variable domain, with the rest looked up from reference TRBV2 and TRBJ2-5, is EPEVTQTPSHQVTQMGQEVILRCVPISNHLYFYWYRQILGQKVEFLVSFYNNEISEKSEIFDDQFSVERPDGSNFTLKIRSTKLEDSAMYFCASSQTGQETQYFGPGTRLLVL.

This clonotype was seen only once. The chain's CDR3 is CAWRSVRGYGYTF. The CDR3 DNA follows: TGTGCCTGGAGATCGGTGCGGGGCTATGGCTACACCTTC. The chain has TRBV30 and TRBJ1-2; D remains unclear. Germline CDR1 reads GTSNPN; CDR2 reads SVGIG (reference sequence). The ends were cut back, 3 bases at V and 4 bases at J, with 12 bases in the middle. CDR3 length: 13 residues.

This clonotype was seen just once. This sequence joins TRBV19 and TRBJ1-1; D remains ambiguous. V gave up 3 bases and J gave up 6 bases, with 14 bases separating them. The CDR3 runs to 14 residues. CDR1 is LNHDA and CDR2 is SQIVND in the germline V gene (reference sequence). The CDR3 DNA follows: TGTGCCAGTAGTATCAGCCTAGGTAAGGCTGAAGCTTTCTTT. Its protein is CASSISLGKAEAFF.

This clonotype turned up a few times. V and J are TRBV5-1 and TRBJ1-1; unclear D gene. Trimming removed 0 bases from V and 1 base from J, with 4 bases in between. The V gene's germline CDR1 is SGHRS and CDR2 YFSETQ. The CDR3 runs 13 residues. In nucleotides, the CDR3 is TGCGCCAGCAGCTTGGACTCGAACACTGAAGCTTTCTTT. It encodes CASSLDSNTEAFF.

The genes are TRBV6-2 or TRBV6-3 and TRBJ1-1; 7 nucleotides align to TRBD1. Trimming at V came to 6 bases and at J to 1 base, leaving 5 bases not matched to a gene. Germline V CDR1 and CDR2: MNHEY, SVGEGT. This CDR3 comprises 14 residues. This CDR3 is CASRAGGTNTEAFF. The CDR3 region has the DNA TGTGCCAGCAGGGCAGGGGGAACGAACACTGAAGCTTTCTTT.

The V gene is TRBV11-2, the J gene TRBJ1-5; D is unclear. The CDR3 covers 14 residues. Germline CDR1 SGHAT, CDR2 FQNNGV. The germline V and J ends were trimmed by 6 bases and 2 bases, with 11 bases remaining between them. In nucleotides, the CDR3 is TGTGCCAGCAGTTTCGCCCAGGGCAATCAGCCCCAGCATTTT. This codes for CASSFAQGNQPQHF. Full variable domain (rest looked up from reference TRBV11-2 and TRBJ1-5): EAGVAQSPRYKIIEKRQSVAFWCNPISGHATLYWYQQILGQGPKLLIQFQNNGVVDDSQLPKDRFSAERLKGVDSTLKIQPAKLEDSAVYLCASSFAQGNQPQHFGDGTRLSIL.

This clonotype appeared a few times. Its ends do not fully match the called genes, so a read error is possible. The chain uses TRBV18 and TRBJ1-1, with D perhaps matching TRBD1 (5 bases). The CDR3 totals 12 residues. CDR1 and CDR2 from the germline V gene are KGHSH and LQKENI. CDR3 coding DNA: TGTGCCAGCTCTCCACAGGACACTGAAGCTTTCTTT. Its protein product is CASSPQDTEAFF.

The rearrangement joins TRBV3-1 to TRBJ1-1; perhaps TRBD1 as D (6 bases). Per the germline V gene, CDR1 is LGHDT and CDR2 is YNNKEL (reference sequence). Trimming removed 1 base at V and 5 bases at J, with 14 bases between. CDR3 length equals 15 residues. In DNA form, the CDR3 reads TGTGCCAGCAGCCAAGGGAGAAGGGGGTGGACTGAAGCTTTCTTT. It translates to CASSQGRRGWTEAFF. The whole variable domain, remainder taken from reference TRBV3-1 and TRBJ1-1, is DTAVSQTPKYLVTQMGNDKSIKCEQNLGHDTMYWYKQDSKKFLKIMFSYNNKELIINETVPNRFSPKSPDKAHLNLHINSLELGDSAVYFCASSQGRRGWTEAFFGQGTRLTVV.